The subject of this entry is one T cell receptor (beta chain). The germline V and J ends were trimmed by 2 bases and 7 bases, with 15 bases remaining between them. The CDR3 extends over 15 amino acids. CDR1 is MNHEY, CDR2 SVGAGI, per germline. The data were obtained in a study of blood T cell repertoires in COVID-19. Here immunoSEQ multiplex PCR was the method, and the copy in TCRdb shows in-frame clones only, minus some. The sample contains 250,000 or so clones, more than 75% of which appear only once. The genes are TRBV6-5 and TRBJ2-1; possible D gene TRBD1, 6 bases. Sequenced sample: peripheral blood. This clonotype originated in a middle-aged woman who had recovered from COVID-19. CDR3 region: CASSYGGLGVNEQFF. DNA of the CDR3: TGTGCCAGCAGTTACGGGGGCTTGGGTGTAAATGAGCAGTTCTTC.